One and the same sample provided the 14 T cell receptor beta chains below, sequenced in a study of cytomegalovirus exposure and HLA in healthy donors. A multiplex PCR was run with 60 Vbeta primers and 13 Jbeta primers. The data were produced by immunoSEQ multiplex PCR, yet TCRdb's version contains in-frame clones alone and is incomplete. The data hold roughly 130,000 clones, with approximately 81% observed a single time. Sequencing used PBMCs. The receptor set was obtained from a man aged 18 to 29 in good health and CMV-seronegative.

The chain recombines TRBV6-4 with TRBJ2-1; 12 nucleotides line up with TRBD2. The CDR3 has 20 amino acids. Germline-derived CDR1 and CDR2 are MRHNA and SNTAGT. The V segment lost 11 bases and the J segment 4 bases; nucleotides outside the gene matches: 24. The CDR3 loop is CAHLGGRALAGGPRYNEQFF. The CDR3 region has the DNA TGTGCCCACCTGGGGGGCCGGGCCCTAGCGGGAGGGCCTCGGTACAATGAGCAGTTCTTC.

The CDR3 DNA is TGTGCCAGCAGCCAGGGCTATGGCTACACCTTC. Its translation: CASSQGYGYTF. The J gene is TRBJ1-2, the V gene TRBV6-5, with D possibly matching TRBD1 (5 bases). V lost 6 bases and J 4 bases, leaving 6 bases between the germline ends. There are 11 residues in the CDR3. CDR1 is MNHEY, CDR2 SVGAGI, per germline.

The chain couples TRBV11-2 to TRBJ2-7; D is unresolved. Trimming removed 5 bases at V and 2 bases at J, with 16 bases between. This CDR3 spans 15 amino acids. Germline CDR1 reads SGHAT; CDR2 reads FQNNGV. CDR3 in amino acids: CASSPLSIPPYEQYF. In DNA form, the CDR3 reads TGTGCCAGCAGCCCACTTAGTATCCCTCCCTACGAGCAGTACTTC. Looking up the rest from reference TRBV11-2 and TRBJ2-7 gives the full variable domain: EAGVAQSPRYKIIEKRQSVAFWCNPISGHATLYWYQQILGQGPKLLIQFQNNGVVDDSQLPKDRFSAERLKGVDSTLKIQPAKLEDSAVYLCASSPLSIPPYEQYFGPGTRLTVT.

CDR3 protein: CASSWRLAGVDTQYF. The CDR3 DNA sequence: TGTGCCAGCAGCTGGAGACTAGCGGGCGTCGATACGCAGTATTTT. This rearrangement joins TRBV5-6 to TRBJ2-3; TRBD2 agrees at 10 bases. This CDR3 has 15 amino acids. V lost 3 bases and J lost 6; bases outside the gene matches: 7. From germline, CDR1 is SGHDT and CDR2 YYEEEE.

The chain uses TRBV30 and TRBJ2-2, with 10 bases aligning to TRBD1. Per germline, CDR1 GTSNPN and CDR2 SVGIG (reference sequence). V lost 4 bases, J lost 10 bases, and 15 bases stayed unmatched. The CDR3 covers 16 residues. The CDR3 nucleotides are TGTGCCTGGAATTCACGTCCGGGGGACAGGGGAGCGGAGCTGTTTTTT. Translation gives CAWNSRPGDRGAELFF.

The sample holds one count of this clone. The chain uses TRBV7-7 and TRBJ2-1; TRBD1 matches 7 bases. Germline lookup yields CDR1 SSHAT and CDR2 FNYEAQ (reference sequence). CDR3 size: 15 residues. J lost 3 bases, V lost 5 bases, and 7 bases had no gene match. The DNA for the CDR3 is TGTGCCAGCAGCCCCGGGACAGCAAACTACAATGAGCAGTTCTTC. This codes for CASSPGTANYNEQFF.

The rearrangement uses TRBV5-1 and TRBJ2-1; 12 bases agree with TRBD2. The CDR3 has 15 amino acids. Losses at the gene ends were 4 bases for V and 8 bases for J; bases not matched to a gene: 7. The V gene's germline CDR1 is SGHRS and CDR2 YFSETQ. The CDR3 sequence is CASSQLAGGPDEQFF. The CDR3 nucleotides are TGCGCCAGCAGCCAGCTAGCGGGAGGGCCAGATGAGCAGTTCTTC.

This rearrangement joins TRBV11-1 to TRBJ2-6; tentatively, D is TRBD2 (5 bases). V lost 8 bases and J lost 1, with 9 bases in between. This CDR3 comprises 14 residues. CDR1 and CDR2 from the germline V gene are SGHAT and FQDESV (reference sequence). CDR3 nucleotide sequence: TGTGCCAGCGGGAGAGCATCTGGGGCCAACGTCCTGACTTTC. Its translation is CASGRASGANVLTF.

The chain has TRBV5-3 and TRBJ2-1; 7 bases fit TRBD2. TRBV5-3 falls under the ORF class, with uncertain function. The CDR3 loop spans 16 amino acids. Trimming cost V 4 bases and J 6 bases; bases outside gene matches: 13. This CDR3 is CARSVVGRAVINEQFF. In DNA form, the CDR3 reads TGTGCCAGAAGCGTAGTGGGGAGGGCCGTAATCAATGAGCAGTTCTTC.

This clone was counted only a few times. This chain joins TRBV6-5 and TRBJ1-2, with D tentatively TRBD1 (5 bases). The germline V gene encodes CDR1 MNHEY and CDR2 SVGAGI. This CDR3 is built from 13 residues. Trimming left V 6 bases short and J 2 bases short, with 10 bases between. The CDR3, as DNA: TGTGCCAGCAGCCTGGACAAGAACTATGGCTACACCTTC. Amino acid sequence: CASSLDKNYGYTF.

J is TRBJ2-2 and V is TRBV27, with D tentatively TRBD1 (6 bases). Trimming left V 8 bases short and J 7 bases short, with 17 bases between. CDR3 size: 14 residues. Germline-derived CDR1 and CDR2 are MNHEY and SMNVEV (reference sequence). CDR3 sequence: CASRRAGVNGELFF. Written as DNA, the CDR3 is TGTGCCAGCCGCCGAGCAGGGGTGAACGGGGAGCTGTTTTTT.

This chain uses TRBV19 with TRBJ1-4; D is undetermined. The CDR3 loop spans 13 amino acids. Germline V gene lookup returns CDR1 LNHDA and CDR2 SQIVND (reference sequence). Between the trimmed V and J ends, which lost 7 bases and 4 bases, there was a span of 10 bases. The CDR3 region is CASTITINEKLFF. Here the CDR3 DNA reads TGTGCCAGTACGATAACAATTAATGAAAAACTGTTTTTT.

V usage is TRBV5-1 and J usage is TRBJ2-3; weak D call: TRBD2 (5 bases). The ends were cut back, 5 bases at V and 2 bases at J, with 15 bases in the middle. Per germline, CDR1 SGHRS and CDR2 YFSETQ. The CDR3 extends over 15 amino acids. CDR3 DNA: TGCGCCAGCAGAAAACTAGTACGGCACACAGATACGCAGTATTTT. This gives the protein CASRKLVRHTDTQYF. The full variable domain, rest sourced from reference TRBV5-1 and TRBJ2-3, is KAGVTQTPRYLIKTRGQQVTLSCSPISGHRSVSWYQQTPGQGLQFLFEYFSETQRNKGNFPGRFSGRQFSNSRSEMNVSTLELGDSALYLCASRKLVRHTDTQYFGPGTRLTVL.

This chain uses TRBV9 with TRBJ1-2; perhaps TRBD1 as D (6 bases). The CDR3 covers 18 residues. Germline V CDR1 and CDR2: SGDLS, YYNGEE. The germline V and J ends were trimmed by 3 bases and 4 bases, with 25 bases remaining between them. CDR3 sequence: CASSAQGNEYVGRYGYTF. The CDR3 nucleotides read TGTGCCAGCAGCGCTCAGGGGAACGAGTATGTTGGTCGCTATGGCTACACCTTC.